The next 17 T cell receptor beta chains were all read from a single sample in a study of blood T cell repertoires in COVID-19. Libraries were prepared by immunoSEQ multiplex PCR; TCRdb keeps only in-frame clonotypes and omits some of them. Of almost 7,000 clones in the sample, 70% to 90% are singletons; the top ten hold roughly a fifth. The sample taken for sequencing was peripheral blood. All receptors derive from a human donor in a cohort sampled during active COVID-19.

J is TRBJ1-5 and V is TRBV5-6; the D is unclear. Deletions cut 1 base from V and 3 bases from J, with 2 bases between. Germline V gene sequence: CDR1 SGHDT, CDR2 YYEEEE. This CDR3 contains 12 residues. CDR3 region: CASSLHNQPQHF. CDR3 nucleotides: TGTGCCAGCAGCTTGCACAATCAGCCCCAGCATTTT.

The rearrangement joins TRBV27 to TRBJ1-2; 10 nucleotides match TRBD1. With 5 bases clipped from V and 6 bases from J, the junction kept 3 bases outside the gene matches. The CDR3 spans 13 residues. Germline values: CDR1 MNHEY, CDR2 SMNVEV (reference sequence). The CDR3 coding sequence is TGTGCCAGCAGTCTGGGACAGGGGCATGGCTACACCTTC. It encodes CASSLGQGHGYTF.

The V call is TRBV15, the J call TRBJ2-1, with D tentatively TRBD2 (6 bases). Germline V lookup: CDR1 LNHNV, CDR2 YYDKDF (reference sequence). This CDR3 comprises 14 residues. V was cut by 5 bases and J by 6 bases, with 14 bases left in between. The DNA of the CDR3 is TGTGCCACCAGCGACATAGGAGGGCCCAATGAGCAGTTCTTC. As protein: CATSDIGGPNEQFF.

The chain couples TRBV7-2 to TRBJ2-7; D not certain. Germline values: CDR1 SGHTA, CDR2 FQGNSA. V was clipped by 2 bases and J by 2 bases, with 13 bases between them. The length of the CDR3 is 15 residues. CDR3 residues: CASSLMGSAPYEQYF. The CDR3 nucleotides read TGTGCCAGCAGCTTAATGGGCTCGGCCCCCTACGAGCAGTACTTC.

The chain joins TRBV7-9 to TRBJ2-1, with 9 bases matching TRBD2. This CDR3 is 15 amino acids long. Germline V gene sequence: CDR1 SEHNR, CDR2 FQNEAQ (reference sequence). With 2 bases clipped from V and 5 bases from J, the junction kept 4 bases outside the gene matches. CDR3 sequence: CASSLFLAGHNEQFF. The DNA for the CDR3 is TGTGCCAGCAGCTTATTCCTAGCGGGACACAATGAGCAGTTCTTC. The whole variable domain, remainder taken from reference TRBV7-9 and TRBJ2-1, is DTGVSQNPRHKITKRGQNVTFRCDPISEHNRLYWYRQTLGQGPEFLTYFQNEAQLEKSRLLSDRFSAERPKGSFSTLEIQRTEQGDSAMYLCASSLFLAGHNEQFFGPGTRLTVL.

The genes are TRBV29-1 and TRBJ2-1; 7 bases are a match to TRBD2. Germline V gives CDR1 SQVTM, CDR2 ANQGSEA. This CDR3 comprises 12 residues. V lost 7 bases, J lost 8 bases, and 8 bases stayed unmatched. The DNA of the CDR3 is TGCAGCGCTCGACGGGGGGTGGATGAGCAGTTCTTC. Residues: CSARRGVDEQFF.

The genes are TRBV18 and TRBJ2-3; D might be TRBD1 (6 bases). V shed 5 bases and J shed 3 bases, with 21 bases lying between them. Germline V gives CDR1 KGHSH, CDR2 LQKENI. This CDR3 has 17 amino acids. CDR3 sequence: CASSGNVRGGGTDTQYF. The DNA for the CDR3 is TGTGCCAGCTCAGGAAACGTCAGGGGCGGTGGAACAGATACGCAGTATTTT.

V usage is TRBV5-8 and J usage is TRBJ1-3; D gene ambiguous. V lost 4 bases to trimming and J lost 0 bases, with 8 bases between them. The CDR3 is 14 residues long. Germline CDR1 is SGHTS and CDR2 is YDEGEE. This CDR3 is CASSRGSSGNTIYF. The CDR3 nucleotides are TGTGCCAGCAGCCGGGGATCCTCTGGAAACACCATATATTTT.

The chain uses TRBV3-1 (or the pseudogene TRBV3-2) and TRBJ1-5; TRBD1 matches 9 bases. Germline V gene sequence: CDR1 LGHDT, CDR2 YNNKEL (reference sequence). The CDR3 is 14 residues long. The trim removed 1 base at V and 7 bases at J, leaving 2 bases unmatched. The CDR3 DNA reads as TGTGCCAGCAGCCAAGCGACAGGGGGACAGCCCCAGCATTTT. It is translated as CASSQATGGQPQHF.

The gene calls are TRBV18 and TRBJ2-7, with 11 nucleotides matching TRBD2. CDR1 and CDR2 from the germline V gene are KGHSH and LQKENI. Trimming took 6 bases from V and 3 from J; bases not matched to a gene: 7. CDR3 size: 15 residues. The CDR3 here is CASSPLAGGRYEQYF. The CDR3 nucleotides are TGTGCCAGCTCGCCCCTAGCGGGGGGCCGCTACGAGCAGTACTTC.

The V call is TRBV12-3 or TRBV12-4, the J call TRBJ1-2, with 7 bases matching TRBD1. The V segment lost 10 bases and the J segment 4 bases; nucleotides outside the gene matches: 9. This CDR3 contains 13 residues. The CDR3 is CATRRQGSYGYTF. The DNA for the CDR3 is TGTGCCACCCGCCGACAGGGAAGCTATGGCTACACCTTC.

The V and J genes are TRBV2 and TRBJ1-6; 8 bases match TRBD1. Per germline, CDR1 SNHLY and CDR2 FYNNEI. With V trimmed by 6 bases and J by 7 bases, 5 bases remained unmatched. The CDR3 extends over 14 amino acids. This CDR3 is CASRTDRVNSPLHF. The CDR3 DNA reads TGTGCCAGCAGAACGGACAGGGTGAATTCACCCCTCCACTTT.

The rearrangement joins TRBV5-1 to TRBJ2-6; D remains unclear. The CDR3 has 14 amino acids. Trimming took 1 base from V and 3 from J, leaving 5 bases between them. Looked up from germline, CDR1 is SGHRS and CDR2 is YFSETQ. CDR3 residues: CASSLQFGANVLTF. The DNA of the CDR3 is TGCGCCAGCAGCTTGCAGTTTGGGGCCAACGTCCTGACTTTC. Supplemented by reference TRBV5-1 and TRBJ2-6, the full variable domain reads KAGVTQTPRYLIKTRGQQVTLSCSPISGHRSVSWYQQTPGQGLQFLFEYFSETQRNKGNFPGRFSGRQFSNSRSEMNVSTLELGDSALYLCASSLQFGANVLTFGAGSRLTVL.

The genes are TRBV4-2 and TRBJ2-5; 7 nucleotides line up with TRBD2. CDR1 LGHNA and CDR2 YNFKEQ come from the germline V gene. The CDR3 contains 14 residues. V gave up 4 bases and J gave up 5 bases; unmatched junction bases: 7. CDR3 coding DNA: TGTGCCAGCAGCCTCGGACTAGTATGGGAGACCCAGTACTTC. It yields the protein CASSLGLVWETQYF.

The chain carries TRBV28 and TRBJ1-2; D call uncertain. The CDR3 is made up of 12 amino acids. In germline, CDR1 is MDHEN, CDR2 SYDVKM. Trimming took 3 bases from V and 4 from J, leaving 6 bases between them. DNA for the CDR3: TGTGCCAGCAGTTTCCTGAGCTATGGCTACACCTTC. Its translation is CASSFLSYGYTF.

CDR3 protein: CASSPYTTDTQYF. In nucleotides, the CDR3 is TGTGCCAGCAGCCCATACACCACAGATACGCAGTATTTT. The gene calls are TRBV7-3 and TRBJ2-3; D is unclear. The CDR3 extends over 13 amino acids. Germline loops: CDR1 SGHTA, CDR2 FQGTGA. Trimming left V 5 bases short and J 2 bases short, with 8 bases between.

The gene calls are TRBV7-9 and TRBJ2-7; no firm D call. Trimming removed 4 bases at V and 3 bases at J, with 4 bases between. Germline CDR1 and CDR2: SEHNR and FQNEAQ (reference sequence). The CDR3 contains 11 residues. The DNA for the CDR3 is TGTGCCAGCAGCTCACACTACGAGCAGTACTTC. It encodes CASSSHYEQYF.